This T cell receptor (beta chain) is drawn from a study of graft-versus-host responses after intestinal transplantation. Study-level information: As for transplant type, recipients had multivisceral, liver-intestinal, or isolated intestinal grafts. Recipients were all induced with anti-thymocyte globulin, then given tacrolimus and steroids for two to three years. Findings and caveats of the study: Early post-transplant falls in HvG clones accompanied the peak levels of circulating GvH clones. Some patients had graft-donor T cell macrochimerism. In their allografts, the ratios of graft-versus-host to host-versus-graft T cell clones were high.

The CDR3 loop spans 11 amino acids. Trimming left V 3 bases short and J 9 bases short, with 6 bases between. Germline V gene sequence: CDR1 SNHLY, CDR2 FYNNEI. This clone came up once. Its antigen is undetermined. TCRdb's copy holds only in-frame clones and misses some; the assay was immunoSEQ multiplex PCR. The data contain around 40,000 clones, around 83% of them singletons. This chain joins TRBV2 and TRBJ2-4; D is ambiguous. This material consisted of PBMCs, taken about 160 weeks after transplant. The clonotype originates from a human patient who received an intestinal transplant, so some T cells may come from the graft donor. The CDR3 sequence: CASSEASIQYF. For the CDR3, the DNA is TGTGCCAGCAGTGAGGCCAGCATTCAGTACTTC.